This TCR beta chain derives from a study of cytomegalovirus exposure and HLA in healthy donors. Regarding the study as a whole: In most subjects, TCR beta sequences reportedly gave accurate predictions of HLA-A and HLA-B alleles.

As for this clone: Its antigen remains unidentified.

The V gene's germline CDR1 is MDHEN and CDR2 SYDVKM. Trimming pared 7 bases from V and 4 bases from J, leaving 16 bases between. The CDR3 loop spans 14 amino acids. The primer mix had 60 Vbeta and 13 Jbeta primers. The repertoire was sequenced with immunoSEQ multiplex PCR; TCRdb's copy has only in-frame clones and lacks some. This sample yields under 200,000 clones, of which almost 75% are seen a single time; under 7% belongs to the top ten. This sequence originates from a young woman in good health and CMV-seropositive. Sequenced material: PBMCs. The gene calls are TRBV28 and TRBJ1-1, with D perhaps matching TRBD1 (6 bases). The CDR3 here is CASKLSPGATEAFF. Written as DNA, the CDR3 is TGTGCCAGCAAACTTTCCCCAGGGGCCACTGAAGCTTTCTTT.